Listed below are T cell receptor beta chains from one sample, sequenced in a study of T cell changes during pregnancy in multiple sclerosis. Produced via immunoSEQ multiplex PCR; TCRdb's table is partial and in-frame only. This table has approximately 48,000 clones, 94% appearing once. Specimen: CD8+ T cells from peripheral blood mononuclear cells, collected before pregnancy. The receptors shown here come from a female donor with multiple sclerosis, enrolled in a pregnancy study. Each CDR3 is given without its conserved first and last residue. The order of the fields is J gene, V gene, clone size, CDR3 length, CDR3 protein. Clone size is stated in some rows and not others, as once, few, many or a class when expanded.

j_gene: TRBJ2-7; v_gene: TRBV13; abundance: .; len: 13; CDR3aa: ASSFPGLADYEQY
j_gene: TRBJ1-1; v_gene: TRBV5-4; abundance: .; len: 12; CDR3aa: ASSLARGGSEAF
j_gene: TRBJ2-1; v_gene: TRBV10-1; abundance: .; len: 12; CDR3aa: ASTASGSYNEQF
j_gene: TRBJ2-3; v_gene: TRBV19; abundance: .; len: 15; CDR3aa: ASSELQGAILLDTQY
j_gene: TRBJ2-7; v_gene: TRBV5-6; abundance: .; len: 13; CDR3aa: ASSPRISPTYEQY
j_gene: TRBJ2-1; v_gene: TRBV7-9; abundance: .; len: 14; CDR3aa: ASSLGWREGHNEQF
j_gene: TRBJ1-1; v_gene: TRBV6-5; abundance: .; len: 12; CDR3aa: ASSFGTGVTEAF
j_gene: TRBJ2-2; v_gene: TRBV5-6; abundance: .; len: 12; CDR3aa: ASSLWLAAGELF
j_gene: TRBJ1-1; v_gene: TRBV11-2; abundance: .; len: 11; CDR3aa: ASARGQYTEAF
j_gene: TRBJ2-3; v_gene: TRBV27; abundance: once; len: 12; CDR3aa: ASSLRGLADTQY
j_gene: TRBJ2-7; v_gene: TRBV28; abundance: .; len: 11; CDR3aa: ARNGDYDCEQY
j_gene: TRBJ2-7; v_gene: TRBV28; abundance: .; len: 11; CDR3aa: ASSIGQSYEQY
j_gene: TRBJ2-1; v_gene: TRBV9; abundance: .; len: 15; CDR3aa: ASSGYSSGGSYNEQF
j_gene: TRBJ2-1; v_gene: TRBV13; abundance: .; len: 17; CDR3aa: ASSLRGTGGGTSSNEQF
j_gene: TRBJ1-1; v_gene: TRBV19; abundance: .; len: 10; CDR3aa: ASSISSLEAF
j_gene: TRBJ2-7; v_gene: TRBV27; abundance: .; len: 13; CDR3aa: ASSDLRDRTYEQY
j_gene: TRBJ1-2; v_gene: TRBV10-3; abundance: .; len: 12; CDR3aa: AISGLRQRFGYT
j_gene: TRBJ1-2; v_gene: TRBV19; abundance: .; len: 16; CDR3aa: ASSIAAGTGYFGYGYT
j_gene: TRBJ2-3; v_gene: TRBV28; abundance: .; len: 14; CDR3aa: ASTTEGLAASDTQY
j_gene: TRBJ1-1; v_gene: TRBV28; abundance: .; len: 14; CDR3aa: ASTSDRLDLNTEAF
j_gene: TRBJ2-7; v_gene: TRBV10-1; abundance: .; len: 12; CDR3aa: ASSEGHVSYEQY
j_gene: TRBJ1-4; v_gene: TRBV18; abundance: .; len: 14; CDR3aa: ASSPTRGTTNEKLF
j_gene: TRBJ1-5; v_gene: TRBV1; abundance: .; len: 15; CDR3aa: TSSQDPDRGGDQPQH
j_gene: TRBJ2-1; v_gene: TRBV29-1; abundance: .; len: 9; CDR3aa: SVGRGSEQF
j_gene: TRBJ2-7; v_gene: TRBV15; abundance: .; len: 14; CDR3aa: ATSRVGTRGSYEQY
j_gene: TRBJ1-1; v_gene: TRBV30; abundance: few; len: 12; CDR3aa: AWSVALMNTEAF
j_gene: TRBJ1-1; v_gene: TRBV30; abundance: once; len: 11; CDR3aa: AWSVQENTEAF
j_gene: TRBJ1-1; v_gene: TRBV6-5; abundance: .; len: 13; CDR3aa: ASSPRQWGNTEAF
j_gene: TRBJ2-7; v_gene: TRBV4-1; abundance: .; len: 11; CDR3aa: ASSQLDSYEQY
j_gene: TRBJ2-2; v_gene: TRBV10-1; abundance: few; len: 11; CDR3aa: ASSERGAGELF
j_gene: TRBJ2-1; v_gene: TRBV19; abundance: .; len: 11; CDR3aa: ASSLSLPNEQF
j_gene: TRBJ2-7; v_gene: TRBV7-3; abundance: .; len: 13; CDR3aa: ASSPKERRSYEQY
j_gene: TRBJ2-6; v_gene: TRBV6-1; abundance: .; len: 13; CDR3aa: ASRDRSSGANVLT
j_gene: TRBJ1-1; v_gene: TRBV2; abundance: .; len: 8; CDR3aa: ASMYREAF
j_gene: TRBJ1-4; v_gene: TRBV7-8; abundance: .; len: 12; CDR3aa: ASRPGTGLEKLF
j_gene: TRBJ2-7; v_gene: TRBV18; abundance: .; len: 13; CDR3aa: ASSLTSTGAYEQY
j_gene: TRBJ2-7; v_gene: TRBV5-1; abundance: .; len: 12; CDR3aa: ASSLGTDSYEQY
j_gene: TRBJ2-7; v_gene: TRBV10-2; abundance: .; len: 10; CDR3aa: ASSPDYYEQY
j_gene: TRBJ1-1; v_gene: TRBV7-9; abundance: .; len: 13; CDR3aa: ASSPTTGRVTEAF
j_gene: TRBJ1-5; v_gene: TRBV6-5; abundance: .; len: 12; CDR3aa: ASSYSTGYQPQH
j_gene: TRBJ1-5; v_gene: TRBV28; abundance: .; len: 13; CDR3aa: ASSLVGGAHQPQH
j_gene: TRBJ2-7; v_gene: TRBV6-1; abundance: .; len: 12; CDR3aa: ASSERWGTYEQY
j_gene: TRBJ2-3; v_gene: TRBV5-1; abundance: .; len: 16; CDR3aa: ASSSLAVRLASTDTQY
j_gene: TRBJ2-1; v_gene: TRBV5-1; abundance: once; len: 13; CDR3aa: ASSLGVSGSDEQF
j_gene: TRBJ1-1; v_gene: TRBV4-1; abundance: .; len: 10; CDR3aa: ASGGGDTEAF
j_gene: TRBJ2-7; v_gene: TRBV28; abundance: .; len: 11; CDR3aa: ASSNRETYEQY
j_gene: TRBJ1-1; v_gene: TRBV5-6; abundance: .; len: 10; CDR3aa: ASSLIGGAAF
j_gene: TRBJ2-7; v_gene: TRBV11-2; abundance: .; len: 13; CDR3aa: ASSLVQGDSYEQY
j_gene: TRBJ2-7; v_gene: TRBV28; abundance: once; len: 9; CDR3aa: ASSFVQEQY
j_gene: TRBJ1-1; v_gene: TRBV2; abundance: .; len: 8; CDR3aa: ASRKSEAF
j_gene: TRBJ1-1; v_gene: TRBV27; abundance: .; len: 11; CDR3aa: ASSRSGYTEAF